A selection of T cell receptor beta chains follows, all from one sample in a study of chemoradiotherapy in HPV16-positive cancers. The repertoire was sequenced with immunoSEQ multiplex PCR; TCRdb's copy has only in-frame clones and lacks some. The repertoire has fewer than 30,000 clones, approximately 94% of them found once; the top ten carry 2.7%. Collection took place from a patient who underwent chemoradiotherapy. These TCRs come from a human donor with HPV-associated anogenital cancer. Each CDR3 is given with its conserved first and last residue. A D gene is named only where the DNA matches it firmly. Clone size is not always given. Where it is, it says once, few, many or a class for expanded clones.

TRBD2,TRBV9,-,TRBJ2-7,TGTGCCAGCAGCCCATGGACTAGCGGGGTCTACGAGCAGTACTTC,CASSPWTSGVYEQYF
TRBD1,TRBV5-4,-,TRBJ2-2,TGTGCCAGCAGCCCAGGGACAGGATTGAACACCGGGGAGCTGTTTTTT,CASSPGTGLNTGELFF
-,TRBV6-6,-,TRBJ2-2,TGTGCCAGCAGCGCCGACGGGACCGGGGAGCTGTTTTTT,CASSADGTGELFF
-,TRBV2,-,TRBJ1-1,TGTGCCAGCAGTGGGGATCGGGGGTGGGGGAACACTGAAGCTTTCTTT,CASSGDRGWGNTEAFF
TRBD2,TRBV11-2,-,TRBJ2-7,TGTGCCAGCAGCCTAGAACTGGGGGGGTACGAGCAGTACTTC,CASSLELGGYEQYF
TRBD2,TRBV9,-,TRBJ2-5,TGTGCCAGCAGCGTAGGACTAGCTGAGACCCAGTACTTC,CASSVGLAETQYF
TRBD1,TRBV19,-,TRBJ1-2,TGTGCCAGTAGTATGACCGGGACAGGGGGTCACTATGGCTACACCTTC,CASSMTGTGGHYGYTF
TRBD1,TRBV10-3,-,TRBJ1-2,TGTGCCATCAGCCAGACAGGGGGCGATGGCTACACCTTC,CAISQTGGDGYTF
TRBD1,TRBV5-4,-,TRBJ1-4,TGTGCCAGCAGCTTAACAGGGGCAACTAATGAAAAACTGTTTTTT,CASSLTGATNEKLFF
-,TRBV5-1,-,TRBJ2-3,TGCGCCAGCAGCGACGGGACGACTACTCAGGGTACGCAGTATTTT,CASSDGTTTQGTQYF
TRBD2,TRBV4-3,few,TRBJ2-1,TGCGCCAGCAGCCCCTCTACTAGCGGGGGCTACAATGAGCAGTTCTTC,CASSPSTSGGYNEQFF
-,TRBV28,-,TRBJ2-1,TGTGCCAGCAGTTTGACGACAGAGTCCACCTACAATGAGCAGTTCTTC,CASSLTTESTYNEQFF
TRBD2,TRBV4-1,-,TRBJ2-5,TGCGCCAGCAGCCAAGAAGGATCTGCTAGCGGGGGGGCCCAGTACTTC,CASSQEGSASGGAQYF
-,TRBV6-6,-,TRBJ2-4,TGTGCCAGCAGTTACTCTAGTGGTCAGGGAAAAAACATTCAGTACTTC,CASSYSSGQGKNIQYF
-,TRBV5-1,-,TRBJ1-2,TGCGCCAGCAGCTTGAACAGGGCGGGTGGCTACACCTTC,CASSLNRAGGYTF
TRBD2,TRBV6-6,-,TRBJ2-1,TGTGCCAGCATCCCGGGACTAGAAGGGAATGAGCAGTTCTTC,CASIPGLEGNEQFF
TRBD1,TRBV19,-,TRBJ1-5,TGTGCCAGTAGTACTCGACAGGGAGGCAATCAGCCCCAGCATTTT,CASSTRQGGNQPQHF
TRBD1,TRBV5-1,-,TRBJ1-6,TGCGCCAGCAGAGCCGGGACAGGGCCAGACAATTCACCCCTCCACTTT,CASRAGTGPDNSPLHF
-,TRBV7-2,-,TRBJ1-1,TGTGCCAGCAGCTGGCAATCCACTGAAGCTTTCTTT,CASSWQSTEAFF
TRBD1,TRBV10-3,-,TRBJ1-5,TGTGCCATCAGTGGTGGGACAGGGAATCAGCCCCAGCATTTT,CAISGGTGNQPQHF
-,TRBV5-1,once,TRBJ1-1,TGCGCCAGCAGCCCCCTTAGCCGGAACACTGAAGCTTTCTTT,CASSPLSRNTEAFF
-,TRBV5-1,-,TRBJ2-3,TGCGCCAGCAGCAGAACCGTTAGCACAGATACGCAGTATTTT,CASSRTVSTDTQYF
-,TRBV14,-,TRBJ1-2,TGTGCCAGCAGCCAAGATGAGAACTATGGCTACACCTTC,CASSQDENYGYTF
-,TRBV5-1,-,TRBJ2-7,TGCGCCAGCAGCTGGGGGGGACAGGTCGGGATCTACGAGCAGTACTTC,CASSWGGQVGIYEQYF
-,TRBV15,-,TRBJ2-5,TGTGCCACCAGCAGATTCGCACACCTCCAAGAGACCCAGTACTTC,CATSRFAHLQETQYF
TRBD1,TRBV6-6,-,TRBJ2-2,TGTGCCAGCAGTTACTCATGGGACAGGTACACCGGGGAGCTGTTTTTT,CASSYSWDRYTGELFF
TRBD1,TRBV28,few,TRBJ1-5,TGTGCCAGCAACCACCTACAGGGGGCAAGCCAGCCCCAGCATTTT,CASNHLQGASQPQHF
TRBD1,TRBV10-3,-,TRBJ1-3,TGTGCCATCAGTGAGCCTGGACAGGGCTCTGGAAACACCATATATTTT,CAISEPGQGSGNTIYF
-,TRBV6-6,few,TRBJ2-3,TGTGCCAGCAGTTACGACAGAACAGATACGCAGTATTTT,CASSYDRTDTQYF
-,TRBV5-6,-,TRBJ2-5,TGTGCCAGCAGCTTGTGGGCAGAAGAGACCCAGTACTTC,CASSLWAEETQYF
-,TRBV5-4,-,TRBJ2-6,TGTGCCAGCAGCTTTAACAGCGGGGCCAACGTCCTGACTTTC,CASSFNSGANVLTF
-,TRBV28,once,TRBJ2-6,TGTGCCAGCAGCACCCCGGGGGCCAACGTCCTGACTTTC,CASSTPGANVLTF
-,TRBV2,-,TRBJ2-5,TGTGCGAGTGAAGGGGGGGGAGAGACCCAGTACTTC,CASEGGGETQYF
TRBD2,TRBV4-1,-,TRBJ2-3,TGCGCCAGCAGCCAAGGGACTAGCGGGGGGCCGTGGGATACGCAGTATTTT,CASSQGTSGGPWDTQYF
TRBD1,TRBV28,-,TRBJ1-3,TGTGCCAGCACCTCTCTTGGAGAGGGACAGGGGCTCGGTGGAAACACCATATATTTT,CASTSLGEGQGLGGNTIYF
-,TRBV7-2,-,TRBJ2-7,TGTGCCAGCAGCCCACAACTCCGCTCCTACGAGCAGTACTTC,CASSPQLRSYEQYF
-,TRBV13,-,TRBJ2-1,TGTGCCAGCAGCTTTGACGGCTACAATGAGCAGTTCTTC,CASSFDGYNEQFF
TRBD1,TRBV6-5,-,TRBJ1-1,TGTGCCAGCAGGGGCAGGGACAGGGCAAACACTGAAGCTTTCTTT,CASRGRDRANTEAFF
TRBD1,TRBV4-2,-,TRBJ2-2,TGTGCCAGCAGCCAAGATTTTAGGGGGCTAGCGAACACCGGGGAGCTGTTTTTT,CASSQDFRGLANTGELFF
TRBD2,TRBV6-5,-,TRBJ2-7,TGTGCCAGCAGCCGGACTAGCGGGAGGTCTAACGAGCAGTACTTC,CASSRTSGRSNEQYF
-,TRBV9,-,TRBJ1-2,TGTGCCAGCAGCTCACAGATGCTCTACACCTTC,CASSSQMLYTF
-,TRBV19,-,TRBJ2-1,TGTGCCAGTAGTCCCGGGACCTCCAATGAGCAGTTCTTC,CASSPGTSNEQFF
TRBD2,TRBV5-1,-,TRBJ2-7,TGCGCCAGCAGCCCCACTCTAGCGGGCTATCACGAGCAGTACTTC,CASSPTLAGYHEQYF
-,TRBV4-3,-,TRBJ1-1,TGCGCCAGCAGCCAATCTGGGGGAGGCACTGAAGCTTTCTTT,CASSQSGGGTEAFF
TRBD1,TRBV28,-,TRBJ1-3,TGTGCCAGCAGGCCCGACAGGGGGGACTCTGGAAACACCATATATTTT,CASRPDRGDSGNTIYF
-,TRBV19,-,TRBJ2-4,TGTGCCAGTAGTATAGGGAGGGGGCGGGAAACCAAAAACATTCAGTACTTC,CASSIGRGRETKNIQYF
TRBD2,TRBV7-9,-,TRBJ2-7,TGTGCCAGCAGCTTAATCCTCGGGTCGACTAGCTCAACCTACGAGCAGTACTTC,CASSLILGSTSSTYEQYF
-,TRBV13,-,TRBJ2-3,TGTGCCAGCAGCCTTGGCCCAAACAGGGACACAGATACGCAGTATTTT,CASSLGPNRDTDTQYF
TRBD1,TRBV7-2,-,TRBJ1-2,TGTGCCAGCAGCTCATCGCCGGGACAGGGGAACGGCTACACCTTC,CASSSSPGQGNGYTF